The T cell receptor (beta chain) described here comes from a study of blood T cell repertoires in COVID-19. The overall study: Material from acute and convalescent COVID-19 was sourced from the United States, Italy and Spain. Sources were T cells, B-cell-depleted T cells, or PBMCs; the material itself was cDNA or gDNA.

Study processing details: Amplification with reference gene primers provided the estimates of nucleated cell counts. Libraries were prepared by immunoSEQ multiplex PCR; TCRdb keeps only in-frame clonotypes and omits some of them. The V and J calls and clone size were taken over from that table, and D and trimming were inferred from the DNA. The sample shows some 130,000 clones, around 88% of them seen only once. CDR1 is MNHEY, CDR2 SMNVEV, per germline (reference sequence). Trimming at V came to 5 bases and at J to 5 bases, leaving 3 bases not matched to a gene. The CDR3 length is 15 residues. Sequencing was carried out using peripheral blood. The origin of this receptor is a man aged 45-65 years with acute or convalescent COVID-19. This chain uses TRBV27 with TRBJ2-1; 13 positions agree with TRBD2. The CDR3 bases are TGTGCCAGCAGTATTGGGACTAGCGGGAACAATGAGCAGTTCTTC. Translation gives CASSIGTSGNNEQFF.